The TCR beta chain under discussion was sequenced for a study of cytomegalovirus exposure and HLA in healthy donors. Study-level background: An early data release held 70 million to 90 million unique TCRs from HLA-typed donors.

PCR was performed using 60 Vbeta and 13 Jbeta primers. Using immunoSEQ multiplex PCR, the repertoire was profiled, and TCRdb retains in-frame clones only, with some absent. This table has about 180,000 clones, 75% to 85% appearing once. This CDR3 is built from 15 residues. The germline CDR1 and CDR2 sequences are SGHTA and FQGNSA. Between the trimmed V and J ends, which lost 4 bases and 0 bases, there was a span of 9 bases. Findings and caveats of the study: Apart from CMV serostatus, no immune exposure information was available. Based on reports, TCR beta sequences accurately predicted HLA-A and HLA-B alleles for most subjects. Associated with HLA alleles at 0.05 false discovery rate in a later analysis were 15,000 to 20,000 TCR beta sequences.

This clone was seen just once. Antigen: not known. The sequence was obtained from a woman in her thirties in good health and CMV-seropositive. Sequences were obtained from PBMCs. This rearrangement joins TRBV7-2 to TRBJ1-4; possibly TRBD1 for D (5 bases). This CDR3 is CASSSGRSTNEKLFF. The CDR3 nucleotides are TGTGCCAGCAGCTCAGGGAGGTCAACTAATGAAAAACTGTTTTTT. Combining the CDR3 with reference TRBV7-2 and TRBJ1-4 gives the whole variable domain GAGVSQSPSNKVTEKGKDVELRCDPISGHTALYWYRQSLGQGLEFLIYFQGNSAPDKSGLPSDRFSAERTGGSVSTLTIQRTQQEDSAVYLCASSSGRSTNEKLFFGSGTQLSVL.